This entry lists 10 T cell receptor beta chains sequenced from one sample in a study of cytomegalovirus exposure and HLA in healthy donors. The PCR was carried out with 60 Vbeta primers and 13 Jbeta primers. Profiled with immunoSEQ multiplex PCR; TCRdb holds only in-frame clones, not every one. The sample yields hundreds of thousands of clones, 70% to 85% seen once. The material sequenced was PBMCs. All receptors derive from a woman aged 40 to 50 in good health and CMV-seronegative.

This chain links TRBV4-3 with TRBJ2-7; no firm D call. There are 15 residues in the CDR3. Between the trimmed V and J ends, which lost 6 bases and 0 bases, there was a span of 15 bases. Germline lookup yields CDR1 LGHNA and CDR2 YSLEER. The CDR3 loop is CASSEDTSLSYEQYF. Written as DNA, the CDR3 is TGCGCCAGCAGTGAAGACACCTCCCTCTCCTACGAGCAGTACTTC.

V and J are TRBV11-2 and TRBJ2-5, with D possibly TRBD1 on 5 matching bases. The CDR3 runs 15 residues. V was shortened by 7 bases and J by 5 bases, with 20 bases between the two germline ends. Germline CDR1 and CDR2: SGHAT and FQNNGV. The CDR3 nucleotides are TGTGCCAGCAACCATCACGGGCAGGGCGAGGAGACCCAGTACTTC. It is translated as CASNHHGQGEETQYF.

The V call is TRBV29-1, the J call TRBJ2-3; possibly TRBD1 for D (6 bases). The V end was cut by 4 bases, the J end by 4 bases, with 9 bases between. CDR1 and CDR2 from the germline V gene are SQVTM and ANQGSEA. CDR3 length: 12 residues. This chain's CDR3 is CSVARGSDTQYF. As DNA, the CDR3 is TGCAGCGTTGCCAGGGGTTCAGATACGCAGTATTTT.

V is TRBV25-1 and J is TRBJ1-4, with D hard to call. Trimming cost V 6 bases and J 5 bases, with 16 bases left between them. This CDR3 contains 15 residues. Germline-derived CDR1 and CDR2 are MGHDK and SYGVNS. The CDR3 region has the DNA TGTGCCAGCAGCCCAGAAAAACCCAAAAATGAAAAACTGTTTTTT. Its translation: CASSPEKPKNEKLFF.

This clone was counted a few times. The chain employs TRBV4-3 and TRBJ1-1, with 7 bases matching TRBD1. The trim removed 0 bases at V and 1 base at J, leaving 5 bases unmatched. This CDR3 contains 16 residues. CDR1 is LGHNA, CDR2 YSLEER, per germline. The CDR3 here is CASSQDSAGGNTEAFF. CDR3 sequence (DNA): TGCGCCAGCAGCCAAGATTCAGCAGGGGGGAACACTGAAGCTTTCTTT.

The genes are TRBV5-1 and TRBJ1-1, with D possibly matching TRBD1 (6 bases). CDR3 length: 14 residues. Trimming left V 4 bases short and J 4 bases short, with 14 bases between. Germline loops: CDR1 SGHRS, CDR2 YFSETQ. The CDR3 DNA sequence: TGCGCCAGCAGCCCATCACAGGGCGGCACTGAAGCTTTCTTT. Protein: CASSPSQGGTEAFF.

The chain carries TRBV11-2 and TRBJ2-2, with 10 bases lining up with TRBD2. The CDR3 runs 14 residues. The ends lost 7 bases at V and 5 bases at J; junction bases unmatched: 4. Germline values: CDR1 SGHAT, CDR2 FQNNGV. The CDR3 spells CASTPGLATGELFF. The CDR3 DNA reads TGTGCCAGCACCCCGGGACTAGCGACCGGGGAGCTGTTTTTT.

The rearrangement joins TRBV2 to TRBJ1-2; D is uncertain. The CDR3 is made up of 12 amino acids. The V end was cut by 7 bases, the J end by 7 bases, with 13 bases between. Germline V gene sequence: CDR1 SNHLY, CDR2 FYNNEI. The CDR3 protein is CASTYQESGYTF. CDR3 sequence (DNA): TGTGCCAGCACCTACCAGGAAAGTGGCTACACCTTC.

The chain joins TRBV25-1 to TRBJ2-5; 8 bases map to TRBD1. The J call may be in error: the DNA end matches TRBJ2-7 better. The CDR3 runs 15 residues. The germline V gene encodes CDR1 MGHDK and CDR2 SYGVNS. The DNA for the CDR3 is TGTGCCAGCAGGGGGACAGGTGATAGCTCCTACGAGCAGTACTTC. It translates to CASRGTGDSSYEQYF.

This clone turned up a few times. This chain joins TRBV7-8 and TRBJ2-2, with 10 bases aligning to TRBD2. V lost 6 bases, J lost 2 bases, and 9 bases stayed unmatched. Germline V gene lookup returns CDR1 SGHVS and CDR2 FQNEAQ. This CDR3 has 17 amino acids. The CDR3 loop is CASSSIAGGLNTGELFF. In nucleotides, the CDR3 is TGTGCCAGCAGTTCGATAGCGGGGGGCCTTAACACCGGGGAGCTGTTTTTT.